What follows are 22 T cell receptor beta chains derived from one specimen sequenced in a study of identical twins. Each CDR3 protein is one row after TCRdb ran MiXCR on the 5' RACE reads. There are 1.5 million or so distinct CDR3 sequences in the sample; about 30% occur only once, and approximately 0.29% lies in the top ten. Sequenced input: cord blood. The receptors here all came from a newborn girl in good health.

The rearrangement links TRBV14 to TRBJ2-1; tentatively, D is TRBD2 (5 bases). The J call is in doubt because the DNA end fits TRBJ2-7 better. Germline V gives CDR1 SGHDN, CDR2 FVKESK. The CDR3 runs to 16 residues. The CDR3 protein is CASSQARDSPYNEQYF. CDR3 nucleotides: TGTGCCAGCAGCCAAGCCCGGGATTCCCCCTACAATGAGCAGTACTTC.

V and J are TRBV7-2 and TRBJ2-7, with 8 bases that match TRBD1. Trimming at V came to 5 bases and at J to 4 bases, leaving 10 bases not matched to a gene. Germline CDR1 and CDR2: SGHTA and FQGNSA. This CDR3 spans 15 amino acids. This CDR3 is CASSRGQGGLYEQYF. The CDR3 nucleotides read TGTGCCAGCAGCCGAGGACAGGGAGGTTTGTACGAGCAGTACTTC. Based on the CDR3 plus reference TRBV7-2 and TRBJ2-7, the full variable domain is GAGVSQSPSNKVTEKGKDVELRCDPISGHTALYWYRQSLGQGLEFLIYFQGNSAPDKSGLPSDRFSAERTGGSVSTLTIQRTQQEDSAVYLCASSRGQGGLYEQYFGPGTRLTVT.

V usage is TRBV20-1 and J usage is TRBJ1-6, with 9 bases matching TRBD1. The CDR3 has 14 amino acids. Looked up from germline, CDR1 is DFQATT and CDR2 is SNEGSKA (reference sequence). The V and J ends lost 3 bases and 7 bases, in that order; junction bases with no gene match: 4. CDR3 residues: CSARTGGPNSPLHF. CDR3 nucleotide sequence: TGCAGTGCTAGGACAGGGGGGCCCAATTCACCCCTCCACTTT.

V is TRBV30 and J is TRBJ2-1; D is unresolved. There are 11 residues in the CDR3. V shed 5 bases and J shed 9 bases, with 11 bases lying between them. Germline-derived CDR1 and CDR2 are GTSNPN and SVGIG (reference sequence). CDR3: CAWGLAVEQFF. For the CDR3, the DNA is TGTGCCTGGGGCTTAGCTGTTGAGCAGTTCTTC. The full variable domain, rest sourced from reference TRBV30 and TRBJ2-1, is SQTIHQWPATLVQPVGSPLSLECTVEGTSNPNLYWYRQAAGRGLQLLFYSVGIGQISSEVPQNLSASRPQDRQFILSSKKLLLSDSGFYLCAWGLAVEQFFGPGTRLTVL.

V and J are TRBV15 and TRBJ1-5; D uncertain. The V gene's germline CDR1 is LNHNV and CDR2 YYDKDF (reference sequence). The CDR3 runs 13 residues. V lost 0 bases to trimming and J lost 6 bases, with 6 bases between them. The CDR3, as DNA: TGTGCCACCAGCAGAGATTACGGTCAGCCCCAGCATTTT. This sequence encodes CATSRDYGQPQHF.

The chain links TRBV3-1 to TRBJ2-2; either TRBD1 or TRBD2 may supply D (5 bases each). Germline-derived CDR1 and CDR2 are LGHDT and YNNKEL (reference sequence). CDR3 size: 15 residues. Trimming cost V 2 bases and J 2 bases, with 9 bases left between them. Here the CDR3 reads CASSQFRDNTGELFF. CDR3 coding DNA: TGTGCCAGCAGCCAATTCCGGGACAACACCGGGGAGCTGTTTTTT.

This clonotype occurred a few times. The chain recombines TRBV18 with TRBJ2-5; D remains unclear. Germline values: CDR1 KGHSH, CDR2 LQKENI. This CDR3 has 14 residues. Trimming left V 0 bases short and J 3 bases short, with 8 bases between. CDR3 coding DNA: TGTGCCAGCTCACCACCAGCCCCCGAAGAGACCCAGTACTTC. It encodes CASSPPAPEETQYF.

This clonotype has just a few counts. The V and J genes are TRBV27 and TRBJ1-2; 9 nucleotides match TRBD1. The CDR3 runs to 17 residues. The trim removed 5 bases at V and 2 bases at J, leaving 12 bases unmatched. Germline V CDR1 and CDR2: MNHEY, SMNVEV (reference sequence). The CDR3 bases are TGTGCCAGCAGTACCTATAAGTACAGGGGGCCGAACTATGGCTACACCTTC. It specifies CASSTYKYRGPNYGYTF.

This clonotype appeared a few times. The chain couples TRBV6-2 or TRBV6-3 to TRBJ1-6, with a weak D call TRBD1 (6 bases). Trimming pared 2 bases from V and 3 bases from J, leaving 14 bases between. CDR1 is MNHEY and CDR2 is SVGEGT in the germline V gene. The CDR3 has 17 residues. CDR3 sequence: CASSYRNSGHYNSPLHF. As DNA, the CDR3 is TGTGCCAGCAGTTACCGGAACTCGGGACACTATAATTCACCCCTCCACTTT.

The chain uses TRBV20-1 and TRBJ1-1; tentative D call: TRBD1 (6 bases). The CDR3 sequence is 14 residues long. V was trimmed by 0 bases and J by 4 bases, leaving 12 bases between them. Germline lookup yields CDR1 DFQATT and CDR2 SNEGSKA (reference sequence). DNA of the CDR3: TGCAGTGCTAGAGAGGGGGCGGGCGGCACTGAAGCTTTCTTT. Translating it yields CSAREGAGGTEAFF.

This chain links TRBV3-1 with TRBJ2-5; possible D gene TRBD2, 5 bases. V lost 5 bases and J 5 bases, leaving 15 bases between the germline ends. CDR3 length: 14 amino acids. From germline, CDR1 is LGHDT and CDR2 YNNKEL (reference sequence). CDR3 protein: CASSKALGQETQYF. The DNA of the CDR3 is TGTGCCAGCAGCAAGGCACTAGGTCAGGAGACCCAGTACTTC.

As to this clonotype: This may come from a read error, since a much larger clone is one base off. V usage is TRBV27 and J usage is TRBJ2-4; TRBD2 aligns across 7 bases. The closer fit of TRBJ2-7 to the DNA end suggests the J call may be wrong. The CDR3 totals 13 residues. Per germline, CDR1 MNHEY and CDR2 SMNVEV (reference sequence). The CDR3 spells CAGRREVGYEQYF. The CDR3 nucleotides read TGTGCCGGCCGACGGGAGGTGGGATACGAGCAGTACTTC.

A few counts support this clonotype. This chain links TRBV20-1 with TRBJ2-3; 13 positions match TRBD2. CDR3 length: 18 residues. Unmatched junction bases numbered 8, after V lost 0 bases and J lost 2 bases. Per the germline V gene, CDR1 is DFQATT and CDR2 is SNEGSKA (reference sequence). This CDR3 reads CSARDFAGTSGATDTQYF. DNA of the CDR3: TGCAGTGCTAGAGATTTTGCCGGGACTAGCGGGGCCACAGATACGCAGTATTTT.

J is TRBJ2-7 and V is TRBV20-1, with 8 bases identical to TRBD2. Germline values: CDR1 DFQATT, CDR2 SNEGSKA (reference sequence). The CDR3 is 15 amino acids. V was pared by 2 bases and J by 0 bases, with 6 bases of the junction left unmatched. The CDR3 loop reads CSARRTSLPSYEQYF. The DNA for the CDR3 is TGCAGTGCTAGAAGGACTAGCCTACCCTCCTACGAGCAGTACTTC.

There are a few counts of this clonotype. The chain uses TRBV12-3 or TRBV12-4 and TRBJ1-2; D ambiguous. The V end was cut by 7 bases, the J end by 3 bases, with 12 bases between. This CDR3 spans 13 amino acids. DNA for the CDR3: TGTGCCAGCACTGACCAGGATCACTATGGCTACACCTTC. This encodes CASTDQDHYGYTF.

This clonotype was seen ten or more times. The chain has TRBV29-1 and TRBJ1-2, with 7 bases matching TRBD1. This CDR3 spans 13 amino acids. Germline CDR1 SQVTM, CDR2 ANQGSEA. V lost 3 bases and J lost 8; bases outside the gene matches: 9. In nucleotides, the CDR3 is TGCAGCGTTGATCCACCAGGGGGGGCCGGCTACACCTTC. It is translated as CSVDPPGGAGYTF.

Turning to this clonotype: One base away lies a much larger clone, so this may be a sequencing read error. The chain joins TRBV10-3 to TRBJ2-1, with D possibly called TRBD1 or TRBD2 (5 bases each). Germline V gene sequence: CDR1 ENHRY, CDR2 SYGVKD. This CDR3 has 13 residues. The chain's CDR3 is CAISGTSVNGQFF. The CDR3 DNA reads TGTGCCATCTCCGGGACCTCCGTCAATGGGCAGTTCTTC.

This clonotype was picked up many times. CDR3 amino acids: CASSLTGGRTEAFF. As DNA, the CDR3 is TGTGCCAGCAGCCTGACAGGGGGACGCACTGAAGCTTTCTTT. The chain couples TRBV7-2 to TRBJ1-1; 9 bases match TRBD1. Germline assignment: CDR1 SGHTA and CDR2 FQGNSA. The J segment lost 4 bases and the V segment lost 5 bases, leaving 5 bases of the junction unmatched. This CDR3 region has 14 residues.

The CDR3 protein is CASSPHGVAGTDTQYF. CDR3 nucleotide sequence: TGCGCCAGCAGCCCCCATGGGGTTGCGGGCACAGATACGCAGTATTTT. The chain joins TRBV4-1 to TRBJ2-3; no firm D call. Per germline, CDR1 MGHRA and CDR2 YSYEKL. This CDR3 has 16 amino acids. The V end lost 4 bases, the J end lost 1 base, and 15 bases lay between the germline ends.

The chain links TRBV9 to TRBJ1-2; 7 bases agree with TRBD1. V lost 3 bases, J lost 4 bases, and 9 bases stayed unmatched. Germline V CDR1 and CDR2: SGDLS, YYNGEE. CDR3 length equals 15 residues. CDR3 loop: CASSARLDRAYGYTF. CDR3 sequence (DNA): TGTGCCAGCAGCGCCCGCTTAGACAGGGCCTATGGCTACACCTTC.

The chain joins TRBV2 to TRBJ2-3; a weak D match, TRBD1 (5 bases). Looked up from germline, CDR1 is SNHLY and CDR2 is FYNNEI. Trimming left V 7 bases short and J 6 bases short, with 11 bases between. The CDR3 consists of 12 residues. CDR3: CASIGVADTQYF. The CDR3 nucleotides read TGTGCCAGCATAGGGGTAGCTGATACGCAGTATTTT.

The J gene is TRBJ2-4, the V gene TRBV27; perhaps D is TRBD1 or TRBD2 (5 bases each). CDR3 length equals 13 residues. The germline CDR1 and CDR2 sequences are MNHEY and SMNVEV (reference sequence). The V end was cut by 7 bases, the J end by 4 bases, with 11 bases between. The CDR3 DNA follows: TGTGCCAGCACTAGTGGGGGTAAAAACATTCAGTACTTC. Protein product: CASTSGGKNIQYF.